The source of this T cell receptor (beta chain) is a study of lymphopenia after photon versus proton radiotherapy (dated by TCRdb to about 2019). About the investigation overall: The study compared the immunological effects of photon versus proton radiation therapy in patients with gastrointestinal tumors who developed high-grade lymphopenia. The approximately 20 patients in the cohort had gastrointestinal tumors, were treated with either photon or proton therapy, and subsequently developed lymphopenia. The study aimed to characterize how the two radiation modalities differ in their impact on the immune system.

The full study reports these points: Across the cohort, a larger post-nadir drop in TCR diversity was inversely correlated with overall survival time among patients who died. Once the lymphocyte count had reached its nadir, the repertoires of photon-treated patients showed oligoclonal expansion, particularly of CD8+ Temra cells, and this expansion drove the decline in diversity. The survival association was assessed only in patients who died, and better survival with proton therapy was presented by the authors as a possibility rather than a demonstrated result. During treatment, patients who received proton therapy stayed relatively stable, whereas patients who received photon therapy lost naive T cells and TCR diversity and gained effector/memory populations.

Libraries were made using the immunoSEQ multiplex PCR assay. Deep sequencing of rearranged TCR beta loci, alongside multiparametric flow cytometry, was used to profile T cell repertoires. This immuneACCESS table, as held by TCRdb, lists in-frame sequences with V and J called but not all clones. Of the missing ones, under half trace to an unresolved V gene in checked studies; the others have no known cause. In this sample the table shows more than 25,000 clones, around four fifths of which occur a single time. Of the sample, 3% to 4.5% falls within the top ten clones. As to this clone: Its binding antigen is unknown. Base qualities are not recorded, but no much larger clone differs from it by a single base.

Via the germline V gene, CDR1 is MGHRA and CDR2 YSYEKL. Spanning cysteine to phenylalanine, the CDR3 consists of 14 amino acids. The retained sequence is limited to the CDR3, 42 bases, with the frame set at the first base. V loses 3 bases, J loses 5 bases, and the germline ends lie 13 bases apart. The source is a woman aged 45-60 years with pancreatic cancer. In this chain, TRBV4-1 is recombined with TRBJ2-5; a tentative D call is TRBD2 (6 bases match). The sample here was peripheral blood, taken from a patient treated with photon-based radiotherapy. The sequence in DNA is TGCGCCAGCAGCCAGACTAACGCGGGGGAGACCCAGTACTTC. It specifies CASSQTNAGETQYF.